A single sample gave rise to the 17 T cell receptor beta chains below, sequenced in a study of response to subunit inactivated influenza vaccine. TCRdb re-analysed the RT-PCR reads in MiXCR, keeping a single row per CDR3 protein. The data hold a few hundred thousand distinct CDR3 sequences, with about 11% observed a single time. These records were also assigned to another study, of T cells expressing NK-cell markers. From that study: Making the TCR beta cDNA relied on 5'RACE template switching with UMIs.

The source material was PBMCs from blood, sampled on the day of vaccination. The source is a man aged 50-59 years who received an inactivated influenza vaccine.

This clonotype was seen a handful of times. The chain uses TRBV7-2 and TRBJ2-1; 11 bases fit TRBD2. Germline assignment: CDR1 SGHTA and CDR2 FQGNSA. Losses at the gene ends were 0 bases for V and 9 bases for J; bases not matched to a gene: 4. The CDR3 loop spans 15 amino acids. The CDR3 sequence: CASSLASGGAIEQFF. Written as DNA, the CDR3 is TGTGCCAGCAGCTTAGCTAGCGGGGGGGCGATTGAGCAGTTCTTC.

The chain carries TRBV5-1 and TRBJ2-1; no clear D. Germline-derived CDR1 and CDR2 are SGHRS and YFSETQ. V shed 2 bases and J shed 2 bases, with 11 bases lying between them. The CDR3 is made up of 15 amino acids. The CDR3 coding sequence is TGCGCCAGCAGCTTTTATAACTCCCCCTACAATGAGCAGTTCTTC. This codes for CASSFYNSPYNEQFF.

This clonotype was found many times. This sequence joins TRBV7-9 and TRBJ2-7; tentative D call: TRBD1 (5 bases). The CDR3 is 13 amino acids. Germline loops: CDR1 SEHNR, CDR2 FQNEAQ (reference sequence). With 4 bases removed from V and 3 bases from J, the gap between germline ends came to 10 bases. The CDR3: CASSSVDNYEQYF. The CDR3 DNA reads TGTGCCAGCAGCTCCGTGGACAACTACGAGCAGTACTTC.

CDR3 sequence: CSVEHSSGANTGELFF. CDR3 bases: TGCAGCGTTGAACATTCTAGCGGGGCAAACACCGGGGAGCTGTTTTTT. The chain employs TRBV29-1 and TRBJ2-2, with TRBD2 matching 9 bases. The CDR3 runs to 16 residues. Germline trimming cut 2 bases from V and 2 bases from J; bases unmatched to any gene: 6. Germline values: CDR1 SQVTM, CDR2 ANQGSEA.

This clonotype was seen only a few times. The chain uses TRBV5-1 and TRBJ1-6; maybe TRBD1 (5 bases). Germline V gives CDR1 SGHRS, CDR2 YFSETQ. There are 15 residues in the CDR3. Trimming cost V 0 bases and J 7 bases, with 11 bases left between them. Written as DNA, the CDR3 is TGCGCCAGCAGCTTGGATCAGGGTTCGAATTCACCCCTCCACTTT. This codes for CASSLDQGSNSPLHF.

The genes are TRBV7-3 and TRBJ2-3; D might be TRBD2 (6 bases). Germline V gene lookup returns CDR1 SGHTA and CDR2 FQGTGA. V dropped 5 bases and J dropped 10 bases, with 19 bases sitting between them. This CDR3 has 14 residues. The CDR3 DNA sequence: TGTGCCAGCAGCCCGGAACCGGGGGTGGGGCCGCAGTATTTT. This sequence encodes CASSPEPGVGPQYF.

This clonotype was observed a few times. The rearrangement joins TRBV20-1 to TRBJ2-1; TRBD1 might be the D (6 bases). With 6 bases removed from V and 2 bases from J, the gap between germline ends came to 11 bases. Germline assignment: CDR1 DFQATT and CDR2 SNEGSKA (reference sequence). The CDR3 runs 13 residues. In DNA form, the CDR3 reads TGCAGTGCCGTGGACAGACCCTACAATGAGCAGTTCTTC. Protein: CSAVDRPYNEQFF.

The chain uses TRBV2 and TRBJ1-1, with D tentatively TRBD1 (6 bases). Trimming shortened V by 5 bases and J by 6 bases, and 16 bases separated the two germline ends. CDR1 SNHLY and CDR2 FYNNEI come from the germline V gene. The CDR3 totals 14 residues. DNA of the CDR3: TGTGCCAGCAGTCCCCGAGGGGGATTGTCTGAAGCTTTCTTT. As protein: CASSPRGGLSEAFF.

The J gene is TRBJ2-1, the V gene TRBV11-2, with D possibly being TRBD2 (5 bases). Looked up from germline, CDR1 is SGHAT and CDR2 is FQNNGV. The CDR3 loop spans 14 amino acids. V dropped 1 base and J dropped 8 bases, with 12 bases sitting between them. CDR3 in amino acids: CASSLGGLAYEQFF. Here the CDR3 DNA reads TGTGCCAGCAGCTTAGGAGGGCTCGCCTATGAGCAGTTCTTC.

The CDR3 region is CATRGQSSTDTQYF. DNA for the CDR3: TGTGCCACCAGGGGACAGTCTAGCACAGATACGCAGTATTTT. The genes are TRBV24-1 and TRBJ2-3, with 7 bases identical to TRBD1. Trimming took 7 bases from V and 0 from J; bases not matched to a gene: 3. CDR3 length equals 14 residues. CDR1 is KGHDR and CDR2 is SFDVKD in the germline V gene.

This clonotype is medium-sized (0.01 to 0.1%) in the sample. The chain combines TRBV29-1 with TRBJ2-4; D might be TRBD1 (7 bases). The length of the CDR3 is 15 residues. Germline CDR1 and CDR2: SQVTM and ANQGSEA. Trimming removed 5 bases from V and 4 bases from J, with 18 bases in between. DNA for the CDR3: TGCAGCGTTTCAGGGGGGATAGAGCCGAAAAACATTCAGTACTTC. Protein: CSVSGGIEPKNIQYF.

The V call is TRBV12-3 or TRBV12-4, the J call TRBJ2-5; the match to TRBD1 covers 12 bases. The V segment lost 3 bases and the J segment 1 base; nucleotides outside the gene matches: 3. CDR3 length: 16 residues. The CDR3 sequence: CASSFPGQGAQETQYF. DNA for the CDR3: TGTGCCAGCAGTTTCCCGGGACAGGGGGCCCAAGAGACCCAGTACTTC.

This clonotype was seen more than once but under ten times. In DNA, the CDR3 is TGCGCCAGCAGCTTGAGGGCAGGGGAAGGCACCGGGGAGCTGTTTTTT. Translating gives CASSLRAGEGTGELFF. V and J are TRBV5-1 and TRBJ2-2, with D possibly matching TRBD1 (6 bases). Trimming took off 1 base at V and 4 bases at J, with 14 bases between the two ends. This CDR3 has 16 amino acids. Germline lookup yields CDR1 SGHRS and CDR2 YFSETQ.

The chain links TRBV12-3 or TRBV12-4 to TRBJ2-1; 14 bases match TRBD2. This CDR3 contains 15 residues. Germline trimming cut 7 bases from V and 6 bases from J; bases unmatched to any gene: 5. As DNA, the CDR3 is TGTGCCAGCACCCTGACTAGCGGGGGGGCCAATGAGCAGTTCTTC. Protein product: CASTLTSGGANEQFF.

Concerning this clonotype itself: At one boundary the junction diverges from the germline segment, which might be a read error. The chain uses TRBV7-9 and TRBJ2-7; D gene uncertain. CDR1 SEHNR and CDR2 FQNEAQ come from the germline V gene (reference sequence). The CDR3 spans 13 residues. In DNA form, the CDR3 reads TGTGCCAGCAGCACTACCCACTCCGACGAGCAGTACTTC. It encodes CASSTTHSDEQYF. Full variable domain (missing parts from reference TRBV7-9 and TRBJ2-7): DTGVSQNPRHKITKRGQNVTFRCDPISEHNRLYWYRQTLGQGPEFLTYFQNEAQLEKSRLLSDRFSAERPKGSFSTLEIQRTEQGDSAMYLCASSTTHSDEQYFGPGTRLTVT.

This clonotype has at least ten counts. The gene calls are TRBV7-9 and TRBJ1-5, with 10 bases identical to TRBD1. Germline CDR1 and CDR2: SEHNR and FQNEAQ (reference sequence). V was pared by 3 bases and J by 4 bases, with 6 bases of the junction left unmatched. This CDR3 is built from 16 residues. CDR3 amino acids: CASSLGDRGGNQPQHF. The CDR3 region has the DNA TGTGCCAGCAGCTTGGGGGACAGGGGAGGAAATCAGCCCCAGCATTTT.

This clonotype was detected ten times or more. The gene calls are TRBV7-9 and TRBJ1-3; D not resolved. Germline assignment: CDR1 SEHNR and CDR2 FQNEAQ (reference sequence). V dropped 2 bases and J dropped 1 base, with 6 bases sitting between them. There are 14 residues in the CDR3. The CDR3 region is CASSLTRSGNTIYF. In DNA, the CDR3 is TGTGCCAGCAGCTTAACCAGGTCTGGAAACACCATATATTTT. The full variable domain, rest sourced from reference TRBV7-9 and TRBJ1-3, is DTGVSQNPRHKITKRGQNVTFRCDPISEHNRLYWYRQTLGQGPEFLTYFQNEAQLEKSRLLSDRFSAERPKGSFSTLEIQRTEQGDSAMYLCASSLTRSGNTIYFGEGSWLTVV.